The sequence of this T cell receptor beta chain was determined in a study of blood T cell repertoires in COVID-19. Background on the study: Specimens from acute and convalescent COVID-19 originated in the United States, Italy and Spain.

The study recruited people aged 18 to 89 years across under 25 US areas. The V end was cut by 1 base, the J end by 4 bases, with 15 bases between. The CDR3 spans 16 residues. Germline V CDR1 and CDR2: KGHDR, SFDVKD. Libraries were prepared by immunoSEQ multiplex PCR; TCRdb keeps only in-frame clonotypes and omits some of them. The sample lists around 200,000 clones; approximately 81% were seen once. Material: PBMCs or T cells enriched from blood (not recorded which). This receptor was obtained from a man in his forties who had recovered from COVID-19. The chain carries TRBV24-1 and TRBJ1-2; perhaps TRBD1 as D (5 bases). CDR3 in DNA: TGTGCCACCAGTGATTTCCCGGACGCGGGACTCTATGGCTACACCTTC. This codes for CATSDFPDAGLYGYTF.